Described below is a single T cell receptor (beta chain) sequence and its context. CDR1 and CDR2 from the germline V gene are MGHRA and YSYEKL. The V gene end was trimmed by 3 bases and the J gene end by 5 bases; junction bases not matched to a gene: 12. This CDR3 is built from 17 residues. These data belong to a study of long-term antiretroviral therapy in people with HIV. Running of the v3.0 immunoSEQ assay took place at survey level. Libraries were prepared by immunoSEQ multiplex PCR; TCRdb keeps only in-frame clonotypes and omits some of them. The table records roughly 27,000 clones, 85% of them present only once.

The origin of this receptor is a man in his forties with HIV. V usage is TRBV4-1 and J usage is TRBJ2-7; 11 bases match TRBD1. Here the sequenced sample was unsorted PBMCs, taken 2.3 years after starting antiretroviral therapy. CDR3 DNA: TGCGCCAGCAGCCATCGTTGGGGGACAGGGGGGTTCGACGAGCAGTACTTC. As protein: CASSHRWGTGGFDEQYF.